This T cell receptor (beta chain) derives from a study of T cells in localized non-small cell lung cancer (dated by TCRdb to the early 2020s). Some background on the complete study: T cell repertoires of 200 to 250 early-stage NSCLC patients were analyzed, with tumors being compared against uninvolved tumor-adjacent lungs. The cohort consisted of a few hundred treatment-naive NSCLC patients whose localized lung tumors had been resected. Of the NSCLC patients, about 130 were male and approximately 110 were female, and the mean age was around 66 years. Results the study describes overall, beyond this receptor: Uninvolved tumor-adjacent lung showed the highest T cell clonality, higher than tumor, which suggests more focused antigenic responses in the uninvolved tumor-adjacent lung. Of the top 100 tumor clones, a median of roughly 56 were detected in paired uninvolved adjacent lung; about 26 were also among that lung's top 100. Longer overall survival was associated with higher blood T cell density, whereas shorter survival was associated with higher adjacent-lung clonality. Because multi-region tumor sequencing was not done, intratumor heterogeneity could not be ruled out. Because the study design was exploratory, TCR variables were selected using unadjusted p-values without false-discovery rate correction.

At diagnosis, tumor, uninvolved tumor-adjacent lung and peripheral blood were collected and then preserved as a mix of FFPE and fresh-frozen material. For TCR repertoire profiling, blood samples were analyzed in the form of peripheral blood mononuclear cells. TCR beta CDR3 regions were sequenced from DNA using the immunoSEQ Assay. In the original analysis: T cell density was computed as TCR beta template counts normalized to usable DNA estimated by amplifying housekeeping genes. Richness was estimated with the preseqR package, extrapolating to 400,000 templates for PBMC samples and 120,000 templates for tissue samples. Clonality was defined as one minus Pielou's evenness. To identify tissue-enriched TCRs, differential abundance testing was run on productive amino-acid clonotypes with a minimum total count of 5 and an alpha of 0.1. The Jaccard Index and the Morisita Overlap Index were used to measure repertoire overlap between compartments. GLIPH clustered TCR beta CDR3s with public tetramer-defined viral CDR3s; viral motifs required at least three viral sequences plus V-gene enrichment. Entries here come from immuneACCESS through TCRdb and include only in-frame sequences with V and J called. Some clones fail to appear in such tables; in the studies checked, an unresolved V gene covers under half of the shortfall, and the cause of the remainder is unknown. Clone size and V and J calls were adopted from that table, with D and trimming inferred from the DNA. The sample includes under 150,000 clones, with 80% to 90% observed a single time. The ten largest clones add up to around 1.7% of the sample.

As concerns this clone: Its antigen is not yet known. No per-base quality is available; no much larger clone lies one base away.

Germline trimming amounts to 3 bases on V and 4 bases on J, with 6 as the count of junction bases outside the gene matches. The CDR3 runs 14 amino acids, cysteine and phenylalanine included. The only DNA kept is the CDR3, 42 bases in frame from the first base. As encoded in the germline V gene, CDR1 is SGHRS while CDR2 is YFSETQ. The sequenced sample was peripheral blood, obtained before any cancer treatment. This TCR derives from a female donor at least 60 years old with stage I lung adenocarcinoma. This chain is built from TRBV5-1 and TRBJ2-5; TRBD1 lines up with 7 middle nucleotides. The CDR3 has the sequence CASSSTGVGETQYF. The sequence in DNA is TGCGCCAGCAGCTCAACAGGGGTGGGAGAGACCCAGTACTTC.